This TCR beta chain came from a study of neoadjuvant anti-PD-1 for oral cavity cancer. The V and J ends lost 6 bases and 0 bases respectively, with 11 bases between them. Germline V CDR1 and CDR2: MNHEY, SVGAGI. The CDR3 loop spans 14 amino acids. The method was immunoSEQ multiplex PCR; TCRdb's version includes in-frame clones alone and lacks a portion of them. This repertoire shows tens of thousands of clones, approximately 80% found once; its top ten account for roughly 5%. Specified time point: after neoadjuvant nivolumab, at surgical resection. The chain joins TRBV6-5 to TRBJ1-1; tentative D call: TRBD1 (5 bases). Specimen: PBMCs, collected after nivolumab (anti-PD-1) treatment. This sequence was found in a person between 40 and 85 years old with oral cavity squamous cell carcinoma. The CDR3 DNA is TGTGCCAGCAGCCCGGGGCCAGTGAACACTGAAGCTTTCTTT. Translating gives CASSPGPVNTEAFF.